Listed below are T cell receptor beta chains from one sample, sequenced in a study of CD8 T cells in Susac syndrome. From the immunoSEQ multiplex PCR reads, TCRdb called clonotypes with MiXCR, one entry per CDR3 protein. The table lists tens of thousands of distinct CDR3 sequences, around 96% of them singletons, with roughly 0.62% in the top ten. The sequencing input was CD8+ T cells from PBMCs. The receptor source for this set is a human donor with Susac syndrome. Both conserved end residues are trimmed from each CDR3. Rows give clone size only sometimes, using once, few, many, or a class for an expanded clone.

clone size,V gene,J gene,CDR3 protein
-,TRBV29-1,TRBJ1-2,SVEEGLLSGYT
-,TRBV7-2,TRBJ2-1,ASSLNREQF
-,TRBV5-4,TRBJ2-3,ASSLGSGGLYTDTQY
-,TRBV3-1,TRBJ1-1,ASSPVDATEAF
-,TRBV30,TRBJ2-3,AWALGRGRTDTQY
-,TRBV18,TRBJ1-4,ASSQNAPSATNEKLF
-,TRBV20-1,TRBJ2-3,SARRGITDTQY
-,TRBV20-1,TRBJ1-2,SARQGTTVGYT
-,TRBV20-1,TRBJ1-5,SAAPDGEGNQPQH
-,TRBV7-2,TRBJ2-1,ASSSGTSGGEQF
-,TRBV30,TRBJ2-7,AWSPTGVFSYEQY
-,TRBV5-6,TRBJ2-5,ASSLGAGRETQY
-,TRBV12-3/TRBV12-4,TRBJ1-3,ASRRDRGRTGNTIY
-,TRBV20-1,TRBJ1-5,SARDGTGNSNQPQH
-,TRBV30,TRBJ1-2,ARHQGAGGYT
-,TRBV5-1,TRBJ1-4,ASSLTGNEKLF
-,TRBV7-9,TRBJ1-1,ASSFGTLGTEAF
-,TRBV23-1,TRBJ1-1,ASSQSQRSPNTEAF
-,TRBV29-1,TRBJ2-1,SELAGDSYNEQF
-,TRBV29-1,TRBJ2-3,SVADGTSGVGGPDTQY
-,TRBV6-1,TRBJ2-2,ASRPPGQANTGELF
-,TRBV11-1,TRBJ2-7,ASSLYGGEQY
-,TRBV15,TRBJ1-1,ATTYGEGWREAF
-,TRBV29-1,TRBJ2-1,SVGIGGPFYNEQF
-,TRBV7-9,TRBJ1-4,ASSLTRDGANEKLF
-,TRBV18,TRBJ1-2,ASSPGGTGKYGYT
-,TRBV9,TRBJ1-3,ASSALFGQGNTIY
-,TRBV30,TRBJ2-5,AWSVLRGTTKETQY
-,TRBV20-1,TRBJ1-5,SAREGAQPQH
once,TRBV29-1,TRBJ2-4,SGRGVAKNIQY
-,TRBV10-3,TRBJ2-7,AISGDPYEQY
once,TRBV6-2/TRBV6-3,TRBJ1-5,ASSSPRQPQH
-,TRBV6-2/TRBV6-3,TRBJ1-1,ASSSRGQGASEAF
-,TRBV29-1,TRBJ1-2,SARTGSGNYGYT
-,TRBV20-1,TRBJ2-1,SARTPGGYNEQF
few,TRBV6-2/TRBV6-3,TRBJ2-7,ASSYSASDEQY
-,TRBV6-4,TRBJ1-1,ASSARGNTEAF
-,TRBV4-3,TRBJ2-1,ASSRGLAGFGSYNEQF